Each of the 7 T cell receptor beta chains below was sequenced from the same sample in a study of blood T cell repertoires in COVID-19. Using immunoSEQ multiplex PCR, the repertoire was profiled, and TCRdb retains in-frame clones only, with some absent. Found here are 45,000 to 60,000 clones, 90% of them singletons; the top ten hold almost 4%. Source material: peripheral blood. Receptors were obtained from a man between 50 and 59 years old with acute or convalescent COVID-19.

With respect to this clone: Germline is not matched at one junction end, which may reflect a read error. The V call is TRBV2, the J call TRBJ2-2; 11 nucleotides align to TRBD1. The germline V gene has CDR1 SNHLY and CDR2 FYNNEI. The CDR3 loop spans 15 amino acids. The CDR3: CAGSGQGARTGELFF. The DNA of the CDR3 is TGTGCCGGCAGTGGACAGGGGGCAAGGACCGGGGAGCTGTTTTTT.

The genes are TRBV5-4 and TRBJ1-1, with D unresolved. This CDR3 is built from 14 residues. V lost 4 bases and J lost 5, with 15 bases in between. Per the germline V gene, CDR1 is SGHNT and CDR2 is YYREEE (reference sequence). The CDR3 sequence is CASSATWRETEAFF. The CDR3 DNA follows: TGTGCCAGCAGCGCTACGTGGAGGGAGACTGAAGCTTTCTTT. Supplemented by reference TRBV5-4 and TRBJ1-1, the full variable domain reads ETGVTQSPTHLIKTRGQQVTLRCSSQSGHNTVSWYQQALGQGPQFIFQYYREEENGRGNFPPRFSGLQFPNYSSELNVNALELDDSALYLCASSATWRETEAFFGQGTRLTVV.

The chain carries TRBV4-3 and TRBJ2-2; D is perhaps TRBD2 (5 bases). The germline gives CDR1 LGHNA, CDR2 YSLEER. Trimming cost V 2 bases and J 3 bases, with 22 bases left between them. The CDR3 has 19 amino acids. CDR3 DNA: TGCGCCAGCAGCCAATACGAGCAGGCTAGCCGTCCTTACACCGGGGAGCTGTTTTTT. Protein: CASSQYEQASRPYTGELFF.

The chain has TRBV10-1 and TRBJ2-3, with a possible D match to TRBD2 (6 bases). The length of the CDR3 is 12 residues. Germline V CDR1 and CDR2: WNHNN, SYGVQD (reference sequence). V was pared by 8 bases and J by 2 bases, with 8 bases between. In DNA form, the CDR3 reads TGCGCCAGCGGGGGGTTCACAGATACGCAGTATTTT. It codes for CASGGFTDTQYF.

The V call is TRBV7-8, the J call TRBJ2-7; TRBD1 aligns across 8 bases. V lost 5 bases to trimming and J lost 2 bases; unmatched junction nucleotides: 5. Germline lookup yields CDR1 SGHVS and CDR2 FQNEAQ. The CDR3 spans 14 residues. The CDR3 DNA is TGTGCCAGCAGCCTCAGACAGGGGCCCTACGAGCAGTACTTC. This sequence encodes CASSLRQGPYEQYF. The full variable domain, rest sourced from reference TRBV7-8 and TRBJ2-7, is GAGVSQSPRYKVAKRGQDVALRCDPISGHVSLFWYQQALGQGPEFLTYFQNEAQLDKSGLPSDRFFAERPEGSVSTLKIQRTQQEDSAVYLCASSLRQGPYEQYFGPGTRLTVT.

A single count supports this clone. The V gene is TRBV27, the J gene TRBJ2-2; 8 bases fit TRBD1. Trimming took 4 bases from V and 5 from J; bases not matched to a gene: 12. The CDR3 is made up of 17 amino acids. CDR1 and CDR2 (germline): MNHEY, SMNVEV (reference sequence). The CDR3 DNA reads TGTGCCAGCAGTTCGGGACAGGTGGTTTGGGGAACCGGGGAGCTGTTTTTT. Translation: CASSSGQVVWGTGELFF.

This chain connects TRBV6-5 to TRBJ1-6, with D uncertain. Germline lookup yields CDR1 MNHEY and CDR2 SVGAGI. The CDR3 totals 14 residues. Trimming took off 2 bases at V and 10 bases at J, with 12 bases between the two ends. The CDR3 spells CASSYLEGLSPLHF. The CDR3 region has the DNA TGTGCCAGCAGTTACCTGGAGGGCTTGTCACCCCTCCACTTT.